Sequencing of this T cell receptor (beta chain) was carried out in a study of response to subunit inactivated influenza vaccine. TCRdb re-analysed the RT-PCR reads in MiXCR, keeping a single row per CDR3 protein. This table holds roughly 460,000 distinct CDR3 sequences, 10% to 11% found once. General study points: It was the authors' suggestion that each seasonal influenza vaccination recruits few new T cells.

The V and J ends lost 5 bases and 1 base, in that order; junction bases with no gene match: 4. In germline, CDR1 is SGHAT, CDR2 FQNNGV. The CDR3 runs 15 residues. This clonotype came up a few times. The target antigen is unknown. The sequenced sample was PBMCs from blood, obtained 35 to 45 days after vaccination. The chain recombines TRBV11-2 with TRBJ2-3; 9 positions agree with TRBD1. The source is a middle-aged man who received an inactivated influenza vaccine. CDR3 residues: CASSHRDRGTDTQYF. The CDR3 nucleotides are TGTGCCAGCAGCCACCGGGACAGGGGCACAGATACGCAGTATTTT. The full variable domain, its missing parts supplied by reference TRBV11-2 and TRBJ2-3, is EAGVAQSPRYKIIEKRQSVAFWCNPISGHATLYWYQQILGQGPKLLIQFQNNGVVDDSQLPKDRFSAERLKGVDSTLKIQPAKLEDSAVYLCASSHRDRGTDTQYFGPGTRLTVL.